This T cell receptor (beta chain) stems from a study of T cells after yellow fever vaccination. Overall study results and limits: The secondary response peaked faster, at day 5 versus 15, but was weaker.

A note on this clonotype: What it recognizes is unknown.

Germline CDR1 and CDR2: SGHAT and FQDESV (reference sequence). Trimming stripped 3 bases from V and 1 base from J, with 13 bases between. There are 15 residues in the CDR3. Each CDR3 protein is one row after TCRdb ran MiXCR on the 5' RACE reads. The repertoire holds about 400,000 distinct CDR3 sequences, with 6.2% as singletons. The sequence came from a man younger than 40 who received the YFV17D yellow fever vaccine. The J gene is TRBJ2-7, the V gene TRBV11-1, with a tentative D call TRBD1 (6 bases). Sequenced here: PBMCs, sampled 5 days after the yellow fever booster vaccination. The CDR3 spells CASSFTRDKSYEQYF. The CDR3, as DNA: TGTGCCAGCAGCTTCACCCGGGACAAATCCTACGAGCAGTACTTC.